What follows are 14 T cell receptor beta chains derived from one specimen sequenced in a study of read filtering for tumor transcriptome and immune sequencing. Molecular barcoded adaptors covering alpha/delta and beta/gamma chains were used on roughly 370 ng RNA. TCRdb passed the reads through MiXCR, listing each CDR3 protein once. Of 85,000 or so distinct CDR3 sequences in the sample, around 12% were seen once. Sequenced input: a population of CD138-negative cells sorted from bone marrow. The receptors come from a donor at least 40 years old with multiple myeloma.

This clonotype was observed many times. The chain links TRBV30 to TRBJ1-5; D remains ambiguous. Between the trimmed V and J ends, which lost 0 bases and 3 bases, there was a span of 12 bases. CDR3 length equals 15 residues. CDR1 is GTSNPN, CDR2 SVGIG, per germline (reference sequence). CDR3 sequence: CAWSVIGRNNQPQHF. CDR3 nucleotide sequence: TGTGCCTGGAGTGTTATTGGCAGGAACAATCAGCCCCAGCATTTT.

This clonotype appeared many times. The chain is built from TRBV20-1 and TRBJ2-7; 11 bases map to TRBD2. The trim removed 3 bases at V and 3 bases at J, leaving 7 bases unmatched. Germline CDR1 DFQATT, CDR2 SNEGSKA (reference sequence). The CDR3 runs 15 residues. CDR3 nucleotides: TGCAGTGCTAGCCCTTCTAGCGGGGGGATCTACGAGCAGTACTTC. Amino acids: CSASPSSGGIYEQYF.

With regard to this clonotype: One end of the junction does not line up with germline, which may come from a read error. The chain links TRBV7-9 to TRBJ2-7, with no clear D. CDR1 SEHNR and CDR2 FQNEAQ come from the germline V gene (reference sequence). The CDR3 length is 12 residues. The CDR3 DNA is TGTGCCAGCAGCTTAGCGGGTTACGAGCAGTCCTTC. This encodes CASSLAGYEQSF.

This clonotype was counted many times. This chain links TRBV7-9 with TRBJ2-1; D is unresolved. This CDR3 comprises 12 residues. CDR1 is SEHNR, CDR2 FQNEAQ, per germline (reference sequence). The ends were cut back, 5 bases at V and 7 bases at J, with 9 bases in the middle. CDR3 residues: CASSQGRNEQFF. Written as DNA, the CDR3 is TGTGCCAGCAGCCAAGGACGGAATGAGCAGTTCTTC.

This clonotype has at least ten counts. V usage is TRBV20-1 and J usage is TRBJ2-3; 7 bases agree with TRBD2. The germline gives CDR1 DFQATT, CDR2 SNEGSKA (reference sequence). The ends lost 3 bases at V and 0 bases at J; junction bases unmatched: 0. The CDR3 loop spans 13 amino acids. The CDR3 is CSASSGSTDTQYF. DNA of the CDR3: TGCAGTGCTAGTAGCGGGAGCACAGATACGCAGTATTTT.

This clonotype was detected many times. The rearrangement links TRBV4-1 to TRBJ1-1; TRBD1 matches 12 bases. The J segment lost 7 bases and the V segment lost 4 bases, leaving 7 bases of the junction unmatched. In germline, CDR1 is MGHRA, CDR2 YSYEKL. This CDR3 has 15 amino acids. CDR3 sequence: CASSPGDRGLGEAFF. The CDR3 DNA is TGCGCCAGCAGCCCAGGGGACAGGGGGCTAGGTGAAGCTTTCTTT.

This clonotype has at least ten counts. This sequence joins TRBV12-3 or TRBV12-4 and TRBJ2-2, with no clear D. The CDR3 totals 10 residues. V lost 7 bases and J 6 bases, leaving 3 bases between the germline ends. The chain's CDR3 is CASKAGELFF. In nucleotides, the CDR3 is TGTGCCAGCAAAGCCGGGGAGCTGTTTTTT.

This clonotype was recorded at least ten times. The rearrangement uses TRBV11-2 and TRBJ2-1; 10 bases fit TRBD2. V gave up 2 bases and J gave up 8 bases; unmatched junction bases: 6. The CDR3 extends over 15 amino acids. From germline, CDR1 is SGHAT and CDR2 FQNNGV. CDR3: CASSLSSGSSYEQFF. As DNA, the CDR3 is TGTGCCAGCAGCTTATCTAGCGGGAGTAGCTATGAGCAGTTCTTC.

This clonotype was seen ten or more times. CDR3 residues: CASSLGPEGSYGYTF. The CDR3 DNA is TGTGCCAGCAGCTTAGGTCCAGAGGGGTCCTATGGCTACACCTTC. The rearrangement uses TRBV11-2 and TRBJ1-2; D is perhaps TRBD1 (5 bases). CDR1 SGHAT and CDR2 FQNNGV come from the germline V gene. Between the trimmed V and J ends, which lost 1 base and 4 bases, there was a span of 13 bases. This CDR3 is 15 amino acids long.

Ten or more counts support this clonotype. This CDR3 reads CASSLTSGGTGELFF. In DNA form, the CDR3 reads TGTGCCAGCAGCTTAACTAGCGGAGGGACCGGGGAGCTGTTTTTT. This chain uses TRBV7-3 with TRBJ2-2, with D tentatively TRBD2 (6 bases). Trimming removed 0 bases from V and 5 bases from J, with 10 bases in between. The CDR3 runs 15 residues. Germline V gene sequence: CDR1 SGHTA, CDR2 FQGTGA.

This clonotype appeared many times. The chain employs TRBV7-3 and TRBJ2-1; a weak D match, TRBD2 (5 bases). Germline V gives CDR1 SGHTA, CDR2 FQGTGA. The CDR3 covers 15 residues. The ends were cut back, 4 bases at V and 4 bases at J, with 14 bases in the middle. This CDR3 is CASSSLRSGYNEQFF. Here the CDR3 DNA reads TGTGCCAGCAGCTCCCTTCGCAGCGGTTACAATGAGCAGTTCTTC.

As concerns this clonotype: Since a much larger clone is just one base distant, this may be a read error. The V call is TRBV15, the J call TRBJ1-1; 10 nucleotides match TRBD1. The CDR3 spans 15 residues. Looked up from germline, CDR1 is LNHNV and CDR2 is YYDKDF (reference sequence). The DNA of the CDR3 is TGTGCCACCAGCTTGCCTCCGGGACAGGGGACTGAAGTTTTCTTT. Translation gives CATSLPPGQGTEVFF.

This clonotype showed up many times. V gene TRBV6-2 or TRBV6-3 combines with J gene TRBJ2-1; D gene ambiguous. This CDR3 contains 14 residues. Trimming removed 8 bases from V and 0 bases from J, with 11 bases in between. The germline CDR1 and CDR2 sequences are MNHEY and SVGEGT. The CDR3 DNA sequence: TGTGCCAGCTCCCCTTCGAGCTCCTACAATGAGCAGTTCTTC. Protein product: CASSPSSSYNEQFF.

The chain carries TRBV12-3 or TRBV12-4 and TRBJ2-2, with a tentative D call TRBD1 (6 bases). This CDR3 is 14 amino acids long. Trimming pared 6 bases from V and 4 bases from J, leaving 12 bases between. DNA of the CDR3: TGTGCCAGCAGGACCCTACAGGGCACCGGGGAGCTGTTTTTT. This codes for CASRTLQGTGELFF.